These 12 T cell receptor beta chains came from one sample sequenced in a study of cytomegalovirus exposure and HLA in healthy donors. The PCR ran on 60 Vbeta and 13 Jbeta primers. This table comes from immunoSEQ multiplex PCR, and its TCRdb copy is limited to in-frame clones, with some not included. The table includes more than 150,000 clones, 65% to 85% detected once. The sample was PBMCs. These receptors all stem from a woman between 50 and 59 years old in good health and CMV-seropositive.

The chain links TRBV2 to TRBJ2-7; TRBD1 is a possible D gene (6 bases). This CDR3 contains 12 residues. In germline, CDR1 is SNHLY, CDR2 FYNNEI. The germline V and J ends were trimmed by 5 bases and 7 bases, with 12 bases remaining between them. The CDR3 loop is CASSTGWKEQYF. DNA for the CDR3: TGTGCCAGCAGTACAGGGTGGAAAGAGCAGTACTTC.

The rearrangement links TRBV5-4 to TRBJ2-7; 10 bases are shared with TRBD2. V lost 4 bases to trimming and J lost 6 bases; unmatched junction nucleotides: 13. The CDR3 consists of 16 residues. Germline V lookup: CDR1 SGHNT, CDR2 YYREEE (reference sequence). The DNA for the CDR3 is TGTGCCAGCAGCCCAAAAGCGGGAGGGCCCTATTCCGAGCAGTACTTC. This encodes CASSPKAGGPYSEQYF.

The rearrangement joins TRBV18 to TRBJ2-7; possibly TRBD2 for D (6 bases). The CDR3 length is 15 residues. Germline values: CDR1 KGHSH, CDR2 LQKENI. V lost 2 bases and J lost 1, with 12 bases in between. CDR3 loop: CASSPSSGGSYEQYF. The CDR3, as DNA: TGTGCCAGCTCACCATCGTCCGGGGGATCCTACGAGCAGTACTTC.

The chain uses TRBV7-9 and TRBJ1-2; perhaps TRBD1 as D (6 bases). The CDR3 loop spans 18 amino acids. Deletions cut 1 base from V and 7 bases from J, with 25 bases between. The germline gives CDR1 SEHNR, CDR2 FQNEAQ (reference sequence). CDR3 region: CASSLGPGENSLSSGYTF. The DNA for the CDR3 is TGTGCCAGCAGCTTAGGGCCAGGGGAAAACTCCCTATCTTCTGGCTACACCTTC. Drawing the rest from reference TRBV7-9 and TRBJ1-2, the complete variable domain is DTGVSQNPRHKITKRGQNVTFRCDPISEHNRLYWYRQTLGQGPEFLTYFQNEAQLEKSRLLSDRFSAERPKGSFSTLEIQRTEQGDSAMYLCASSLGPGENSLSSGYTFGSGTRLTVV.

This chain links TRBV7-9 with TRBJ1-1; D is undetermined. Trimming cost V 5 bases and J 5 bases, with 3 bases left between them. The CDR3 totals 10 residues. Germline CDR1 SEHNR, CDR2 FQNEAQ (reference sequence). The DNA of the CDR3 is TGTGCCAGCAGCCATACTGAAGCTTTCTTT. It specifies CASSHTEAFF.

Written as DNA, the CDR3 is TGTGCCAGTACCCGGAGGGGACAGGGCACTGAAGCTTTCTTT. Translation gives CASTRRGQGTEAFF. The J gene is TRBJ1-1, the V gene TRBV19, with 9 bases lining up with TRBD1. J lost 4 bases, V lost 7 bases, and 7 bases had no gene match. CDR1 is LNHDA and CDR2 is SQIVND in the germline V gene (reference sequence). CDR3 size: 14 residues.

This sequence joins TRBV11-3 and TRBJ2-5, with a tentative D call TRBD1 (6 bases). The J call is doubtful: the DNA matches TRBJ2-7 better. CDR1 SGHNT and CDR2 YENEEA come from the germline V gene. The CDR3 has 14 residues. Written as DNA, the CDR3 is TGTGCCAGCAGCTTGGGGGCCATAAGCTACGAGCAGTACTTC. This gives the protein CASSLGAISYEQYF.

Only one count was recorded for this clone. The rearrangement joins TRBV6-1 to TRBJ1-2, with a weak D call TRBD1 (6 bases). The CDR3 is 15 residues long. Per germline, CDR1 MNHNS and CDR2 SASEGT. Trimming removed 5 bases at V and 1 base at J, with 14 bases between. CDR3 sequence: CASSPGQLNNYGYTF. CDR3 coding DNA: TGTGCCAGCAGTCCTGGACAGCTGAATAACTATGGCTACACCTTC.

In regard to this clone: Different DNA sequences within this sample yield the same CDR3. The rearrangement uses TRBV14 and TRBJ2-2, with 7 bases lining up with TRBD1. The CDR3 consists of 16 residues. Unmatched junction bases numbered 4, after V lost 1 base and J lost 2 bases. CDR1 is SGHDN, CDR2 FVKESK, per germline. As DNA, the CDR3 is TGTGCCAGCAGCCAAGGGGGGACAGCCAACACCGGGGAGCTGTTTTTT. It translates to CASSQGGTANTGELFF.

The rearrangement links TRBV5-4 to TRBJ1-1; 8 nucleotides line up with TRBD1. CDR3 length: 16 residues. The germline V gene encodes CDR1 SGHNT and CDR2 YYREEE (reference sequence). The trim removed 0 bases at V and 1 base at J, leaving 5 bases unmatched. The CDR3 spells CASSLADRAPNTEAFF. As DNA, the CDR3 is TGTGCCAGCAGCTTGGCGGACAGGGCCCCGAACACTGAAGCTTTCTTT.

This clone was observed a handful of times. This sequence joins TRBV4-3 and TRBJ1-2; 9 bases match TRBD1. Germline V gene sequence: CDR1 LGHNA, CDR2 YSLEER. The CDR3 runs 15 residues. The J segment lost 2 bases and the V segment lost 3 bases, leaving 4 bases of the junction unmatched. The CDR3 here is CASSHEQGANYGYTF. CDR3 nucleotides: TGCGCCAGCAGCCATGAACAGGGGGCGAACTATGGCTACACCTTC.

This chain links TRBV15 with TRBJ1-5, with a weak D call TRBD1 (6 bases). The CDR3 sequence is 15 residues long. Germline V lookup: CDR1 LNHNV, CDR2 YYDKDF (reference sequence). Trimming took 0 bases from V and 8 from J, leaving 14 bases between them. CDR3 nucleotide sequence: TGTGCCACCAGCAGAGATGAAACAGGGTGGGAGCCCCAGCATTTT. This codes for CATSRDETGWEPQHF. The full variable domain, in which reference TRBV15 and TRBJ1-5 provide the parts outside the CDR3, is DAMVIQNPRYQVTQFGKPVTLSCSQTLNHNVMYWYQQKSSQAPKLLFHYYDKDFNNEADTPDNFQSRRPNTSFCFLDIRSPGLGDTAMYLCATSRDETGWEPQHFGDGTRLSIL.